This T cell receptor beta chain was sequenced in a study of blood T cell repertoires in COVID-19. On the study more broadly: Specimens from acute and convalescent COVID-19 originated in the United States, Italy and Spain.

The CDR3 extends over 16 amino acids. CDR1 is SGHAT and CDR2 is FQNNGV in the germline V gene. V trimming: 4 bases; J trimming: 4 bases; junction bases outside the gene matches: 7. The method was immunoSEQ multiplex PCR; TCRdb's version includes in-frame clones alone and lacks a portion of them. The data show 97,000 or so clones, with 82% seen just once and 18% held by the top ten. The sequence derives from a man older than 75 with acute or convalescent COVID-19. Sequenced sample: peripheral blood. V usage is TRBV11-2 and J usage is TRBJ2-3; the match to TRBD2 covers 11 bases. CDR3 loop: CASSSPSGGQPDTQYF. CDR3 nucleotides: TGTGCCAGCAGCTCTCCTAGCGGGGGGCAGCCAGATACGCAGTATTTT. Drawing the rest from reference TRBV11-2 and TRBJ2-3, the complete variable domain is EAGVAQSPRYKIIEKRQSVAFWCNPISGHATLYWYQQILGQGPKLLIQFQNNGVVDDSQLPKDRFSAERLKGVDSTLKIQPAKLEDSAVYLCASSSPSGGQPDTQYFGPGTRLTVL.